Listed below are T cell receptor beta chains from one sample, sequenced in a study of identical twins. TCRdb reprocessed the 5' RACE reads with MiXCR, giving one entry per CDR3 protein. The table includes 1,800,000 or so distinct CDR3 sequences, roughly a third detected once. The sample was cord blood. These receptor sequences come from a newborn girl in good health. Each CDR3 is given with its conserved first and last residue. Each record gives: CDR3 DNA, CDR3 protein, J gene, V gene, clone size, D gene. A D gene is named only where the DNA matches it firmly. Not all rows give a size; the values are once, few, many and, for expanded clones, a class.

TGTGCCAGCAGCTTAGAGCGGGGGATAGCTAGCACAGATACGCAGTATTTT	CASSLERGIASTDTQYF	TRBJ2-3	TRBV11-2	few	TRBD2
TGTGCCAGCAGTTACAGGAACCGGTACAATGAGCAGTACTTC	CASSYRNRYNEQYF	TRBJ2-7	TRBV6-5	.	.
TGTGCCAGCAGCCCGGGGCAGGGATGGGCTTTCTTT	CASSPGQGWAFF	TRBJ1-1	TRBV7-9	.	.
TGTGCCAGCAGCAACCCGGGACAGAAAGAAAAACTGTTTTTT	CASSNPGQKEKLFF	TRBJ1-4	TRBV5-6	.	TRBD1
TGTGCCAGTGCTAACAGGGGCAATCAGCCCCAGCATTTT	CASANRGNQPQHF	TRBJ1-5	TRBV19	few	.
TGCGCCAGCAGCACCTTCTCTAGCTTAAACTACAATGAGCAGTTCTTC	CASSTFSSLNYNEQFF	TRBJ2-1	TRBV5-1	.	.
TGTGCCAGCATTCAAGGGCAAGCGAACACCGGGGAGCTGTTTTTT	CASIQGQANTGELFF	TRBJ2-2	TRBV28	few	.
TGCGGTGCGAGAATGCATTGGGGAGCTGGAAACACCATATATTTT	CGARMHWGAGNTIYF	TRBJ1-3	TRBV20-1	.	.
TGTGCCATCAGAGGGGCCCACGATGAGCAGTTCTTC	CAIRGAHDEQFF	TRBJ2-1	TRBV10-3	.	.
TGTGCCAGCAGCTTTACGGGAGTCAACTACGAGCAGTACTTC	CASSFTGVNYEQYF	TRBJ2-7	TRBV7-9	.	.
TGTGCCAGCAGTTTTTTACCTCCGGGACTACCACCCGACTCCTACGAGCAGTACTTC	CASSFLPPGLPPDSYEQYF	TRBJ2-7	TRBV6-5	.	TRBD2
TGTGCCAGCGCGAAGACAGGGGGTATCTACGAGCAGTACTTC	CASAKTGGIYEQYF	TRBJ2-7	TRBV25-1	few	TRBD1
TGTGCCAGCAGTTGGGGACAGGGATCACCCCTCCACTTT	CASSWGQGSPLHF	TRBJ1-6	TRBV28	.	TRBD1
TGTGCCATCAGTGAGTCAAGGGTAGCTAACTATGGCTACACCTTC	CAISESRVANYGYTF	TRBJ1-2	TRBV10-3	few	.
TGTGCCAGCACTCTATCAGGGGGCAGGGAGACCCAGTACTTC	CASTLSGGRETQYF	TRBJ2-5	TRBV12-3/TRBV12-4	few	TRBD1
TGTGCCATCAGTGCTAGCGGGGGTACGGGAACTGGAGGAGATACGCAGTATTTT	CAISASGGTGTGGDTQYF	TRBJ2-3	TRBV10-3	few	TRBD2
TGCAGTGCCTCGCGAATGAACCAGGGAGAGACCCAGTACTTC	CSASRMNQGETQYF	TRBJ2-5	TRBV20-1	once	.
TGTGCCAGCAGTTACCCCCAGGACTCGGCGGAGACCCAGTACTTC	CASSYPQDSAETQYF	TRBJ2-5	TRBV6-6	few	.